The rows below give T cell receptor beta chains drawn from one sample of a study of cytomegalovirus exposure and HLA in healthy donors. The method was immunoSEQ multiplex PCR; TCRdb's version includes in-frame clones alone and lacks a portion of them. The sample includes 50,000 to 70,000 clones. Sequencing was carried out using PBMCs. All receptors derive from a male donor in good health and CMV-seronegative. Both conserved end residues are part of each CDR3. D genes are given only for firm matches. Only part of the rows carry a size: once, few, many, or a class if the clone is expanded.

j_call | clone_size | v_call | d_call | cdr3_nt | cdr3_aa
TRBJ1-3 | NA | TRBV19 | NA | TGTGCCAGTAGTATCTCTTCTCGCGGCTCTGGAAACACCATATATTTT | CASSISSRGSGNTIYF
TRBJ2-2 | NA | TRBV19 | TRBD2 | TGTGCCTCAGTAGCGGGGGGAAACACCGGGGAGCTGTTTTTT | CASVAGGNTGELFF
TRBJ1-1 | NA | TRBV5-8 | TRBD1 | TGTGCCAGCAGCTTGGTGACAGGGGCAATGAACACTGAAGCTTTCTTT | CASSLVTGAMNTEAFF
TRBJ2-7 | medium-sized | TRBV7-8 | NA | TGTGCCAGCAGCTCCCGGGAAGGACGAACCTACGAGCAGTACTTC | CASSSREGRTYEQYF
TRBJ2-1 | NA | TRBV4-3 | TRBD2 | TGCGCCAGCAGCCAAGGACTAGCGGGCAACAATGAGCAGTTCTTC | CASSQGLAGNNEQFF
TRBJ2-1 | NA | TRBV10-3 | NA | TGTGCCATCAGTGAGTCGACAGGTTCCCACCGAGAGCAGTTCTTC | CAISESTGSHREQFF
TRBJ2-7 | NA | TRBV5-1 | NA | TGCGCCAGCAACTTGGGTGTGGGGCGGGAGCAGTACTTC | CASNLGVGREQYF
TRBJ2-5 | NA | TRBV7-9 | NA | TGTGCCAGCAGCTTAGAACTTACCCAAGAGACCCAGTACTTC | CASSLELTQETQYF
TRBJ2-7 | NA | TRBV4-2 | NA | TGTGCCAGCAGCCAAGATAGAGGGGGACGCGAGCAGTACTTC | CASSQDRGGREQYF
TRBJ2-7 | NA | TRBV5-5 | TRBD2 | TGTGCCAGCAGCTGGGGACTAGCTTACGAGCAGTACTTC | CASSWGLAYEQYF
TRBJ2-7 | NA | TRBV28 | TRBD2 | TGTGCCAGTCGCGGACTAGCGTCTGACTACGAGCAGTACTTC | CASRGLASDYEQYF
TRBJ1-1 | NA | TRBV19 | NA | TGTGCCGCAGCGTCAACGAACACTGAAGATTTCTTT | CAAASTNTEDFF
TRBJ1-2 | NA | TRBV27 | NA | TGTGCCAGCAGTTTTTATTCGCGGGGAAATAACTATGGCTACACCTTC | CASSFYSRGNNYGYTF
TRBJ1-1 | NA | TRBV5-6 | NA | TGTGCCAGCAGCCCGGGACACCTGAACACTGAAGCTTTCTTT | CASSPGHLNTEAFF
TRBJ1-1 | NA | TRBV11-3 | NA | TGTGCCAGCAGCTTAGGGGTCAGGGATGAAGATTTCTTT | CASSLGVRDEDFF
TRBJ1-1 | NA | TRBV6-5 | NA | TGTGCCAGCAGTTACTCTTCAGGGGTCGAAGCTTTCTTT | CASSYSSGVEAFF
TRBJ1-5 | NA | TRBV28 | NA | TGTGCCAGCAGCCTCAATCAGCCCCAGCATTTT | CASSLNQPQHF
TRBJ2-3 | NA | TRBV10-3 | TRBD2 | TGTGCCATCAAGCGGGAGGGGCCAGATACGCAGTATTTT | CAIKREGPDTQYF
TRBJ1-1 | NA | TRBV19 | TRBD1 | TGTGCCAGTAGTCTATGGGGACAGGGGGCCACTGAAGCTTTCTTT | CASSLWGQGATEAFF
TRBJ2-4 | NA | TRBV6-1 | NA | TGTGCCAGCAGTGAAATACCGGGGATAGCCAAAAACATTCAGTACTTC | CASSEIPGIAKNIQYF
TRBJ2-7 | NA | TRBV6-6 | NA | TGTGCCAGCAGAACCGGGACAACCTACGAGCAGTACTTC | CASRTGTTYEQYF
TRBJ1-2 | NA | TRBV7-8 | NA | TGTGCCAGCAGCTTAGATCGGGCAACTAGCGGCTACACCTTC | CASSLDRATSGYTF
TRBJ1-5 | NA | TRBV30 | NA | TGTGCCTGGAGTCTAGGCGGGCATCAGCCCCAGCATTTT | CAWSLGGHQPQHF
TRBJ1-6 | NA | TRBV4-3 | NA | TGCGCCAGCAGCCAAGAGAGCTCCTATAATTCACCCCTCCACTTT | CASSQESSYNSPLHF
TRBJ1-6 | NA | TRBV5-1 | NA | TGCGCCAGCAGCATAGATCTGAGCTCCTATAATTCACCCCTCCACTTT | CASSIDLSSYNSPLHF
TRBJ2-3 | NA | TRBV4-1 | TRBD2 | TGCGCCAGCAGCCAAGATGCTAGCGGGGGAACAGATAAGCAGTATTTT | CASSQDASGGTDKQYF
TRBJ1-2 | NA | TRBV28 | TRBD1 | TGTGCCAGCAGGGGTCGGACAGGGAACTATGGCTACACCTTC | CASRGRTGNYGYTF
TRBJ2-3 | NA | TRBV5-1 | TRBD2 | TGCGCCAGCAGCTCCGGGAGGACTAGCGGGGCCACAGATACGCAGTATTTT | CASSSGRTSGATDTQYF
TRBJ1-5 | NA | TRBV7-8 | NA | TGTGCCAGCAGCCATGGCCGGGGGTATAGCAATCAGCCCCAGCATTTT | CASSHGRGYSNQPQHF